The 9 T cell receptor beta chains below were found in one sample sequenced in a study of cytomegalovirus exposure and HLA in healthy donors. 13 Jbeta primers and 60 Vbeta primers were used for the PCR. Sequencing used immunoSEQ multiplex PCR; TCRdb keeps in-frame clones, though not all of them. The data show about 70,000 clones, with 70% to 85% seen just once and about 10% held by the top ten. The sample consisted of PBMCs. The receptors shown here come from a human donor in good health.

This rearrangement joins TRBV6-5 to TRBJ1-5; D ambiguous. V dropped 6 bases and J dropped 1 base, with 4 bases sitting between them. Germline CDR1 and CDR2: MNHEY and SVGAGI. The CDR3 is 12 amino acids. CDR3 loop: CASRTSNQPQHF. The CDR3 coding sequence is TGTGCCAGCAGAACAAGCAATCAGCCCCAGCATTTT.

The chain has TRBV7-6 and TRBJ2-3; D unclear. Trimming shortened V by 2 bases and J by 3 bases, and 6 bases separated the two germline ends. The CDR3 consists of 13 residues. The germline V gene has CDR1 SGHVS and CDR2 FNYEAQ. Written as DNA, the CDR3 is TGTGCCAGCAGCTTATTCAGTACAGATACGCAGTATTTT. Its protein product is CASSLFSTDTQYF.

The chain is built from TRBV7-3 and TRBJ2-1; perhaps TRBD2 as D (5 bases). From germline, CDR1 is SGHTA and CDR2 FQGTGA. V gave up 4 bases and J gave up 8 bases, with 12 bases separating them. The CDR3 sequence is 13 residues long. The CDR3 reads CASSSRLRDEQFF. Here the CDR3 DNA reads TGTGCCAGCAGCTCCCGTCTGAGGGATGAGCAGTTCTTC.

V is TRBV4-1 and J is TRBJ2-7; D is ambiguous. CDR1 MGHRA and CDR2 YSYEKL come from the germline V gene. The CDR3 totals 16 residues. Trimming removed 1 base at V and 3 bases at J, with 16 bases between. In DNA, the CDR3 is TGCGCCAGCAGCCAAGGGTCGGCAGGTACGAACTACGAGCAGTACTTC. Translation gives CASSQGSAGTNYEQYF.

The genes are TRBV11-2 and TRBJ2-7; 8 bases fit TRBD2. V was clipped by 6 bases and J by 2 bases; unmatched bases: 6. Looked up from germline, CDR1 is SGHAT and CDR2 is FQNNGV. This CDR3 region has 14 residues. The CDR3 here is CASRRGLDAYEQYF. DNA of the CDR3: TGTGCCAGCAGAAGGGGACTAGACGCCTACGAGCAGTACTTC.

This clone occurred a few times. This chain connects TRBV27 to TRBJ1-2; 9 positions match TRBD1. This CDR3 has 13 amino acids. The ends lost 2 bases at V and 8 bases at J; junction bases unmatched: 3. Per the germline V gene, CDR1 is MNHEY and CDR2 is SMNVEV (reference sequence). In nucleotides, the CDR3 is TGTGCCAGCAGTTTAAGGACAGGGGCCGGCTACACCTTC. This translates into CASSLRTGAGYTF.

CDR3 DNA sequence: TGTGCCAGCAGCGGACTAGCGGGGTTAAATGAGCAGTTCTTC. This sequence encodes CASSGLAGLNEQFF. The V call is TRBV27, the J call TRBJ2-1; 12 positions match TRBD2. Germline values: CDR1 MNHEY, CDR2 SMNVEV (reference sequence). With V trimmed by 6 bases and J by 7 bases, 4 bases remained unmatched. This CDR3 region has 14 residues.

J is TRBJ2-7 and V is TRBV27, with 11 bases aligning to TRBD2. This CDR3 has 16 residues. With V trimmed by 5 bases and J by 5 bases, 11 bases remained unmatched. CDR1 MNHEY and CDR2 SMNVEV come from the germline V gene (reference sequence). In nucleotides, the CDR3 is TGTGCCAGCAGTCCGGGTGGGCTAGCGGGAGGAGACGAGCAGTACTTC. Translation gives CASSPGGLAGGDEQYF.

V and J are TRBV2 and TRBJ1-1, with D uncertain. The CDR3 loop spans 14 amino acids. Germline-derived CDR1 and CDR2 are SNHLY and FYNNEI. V was shortened by 5 bases and J by 0 bases, with 10 bases between the two germline ends. The CDR3 region is CASSPFTVNTEAFF. For the CDR3, the DNA is TGTGCCAGCAGTCCTTTTACAGTGAACACTGAAGCTTTCTTT. The entire variable domain, with the rest obtained from reference TRBV2 and TRBJ1-1, is as follows: EPEVTQTPSHQVTQMGQEVILRCVPISNHLYFYWYRQILGQKVEFLVSFYNNEISEKSEIFDDQFSVERPDGSNFTLKIRSTKLEDSAMYFCASSPFTVNTEAFFGQGTRLTVV.